This T cell receptor (beta chain) was recorded in a study of blood T cell repertoires in COVID-19. This clone was recorded a few times. CDR1 is MRHNA, CDR2 SNTAGT, per germline. With 7 bases clipped from V and 4 bases from J, the junction kept 9 bases outside the gene matches. The CDR3 is 14 residues long. Generated by immunoSEQ multiplex PCR, the TCRdb table keeps only in-frame clones and is missing some. The table lists tens of thousands of clones, about 70% of them singletons. Sequences were obtained from peripheral blood. This clonotype was obtained from a man between 70 and 80 years old with active or convalescent COVID-19. The V gene is TRBV6-4, the J gene TRBJ2-7; 8 nucleotides line up with TRBD1. In DNA form, the CDR3 reads TGTGCCAGCAACGACAGGGGAATGGGATACGAGCAGTACTTC. This translates into CASNDRGMGYEQYF.